The 23 T cell receptor beta chains presented below share a single source sample, sequenced in a study of Ad26.COV2.S vaccination and SARS-CoV-2 variants. The data were produced by immunoSEQ multiplex PCR, yet TCRdb's version contains in-frame clones alone and is incomplete. The data show about 330,000 clones, 85% to 90% seen once. Treatment noted: about 20 received Ad26.COV2.S at low or high dose, single or two shots; 5 received placebo; per-sample allocation not given. At day 63 after the first vaccine or placebo injection, samples were drawn. Material: peripheral blood, obtained in a trial of Ad26.COV2.S vaccine versus placebo. The receptors here all came from a person between 18 and 59 years old who received the Ad26.COV2.S COVID-19 vaccine or a placebo.

The chain couples TRBV9 to TRBJ1-5; D unresolved. This CDR3 contains 14 residues. Trimming removed 2 bases at V and 5 bases at J, with 11 bases between. The germline gives CDR1 SGDLS, CDR2 YYNGEE. CDR3 sequence: CASSVGLGDQPQHF. The CDR3 DNA follows: TGTGCCAGCAGCGTTGGTTTGGGTGATCAGCCCCAGCATTTT.

The chain is built from TRBV11-1 and TRBJ2-1; D may correspond to TRBD1 or TRBD2 (5 bases each). This CDR3 is built from 13 residues. The germline V gene has CDR1 SGHAT and CDR2 FQDESV (reference sequence). Trimming took 7 bases from V and 5 from J, leaving 12 bases between them. This CDR3 is CASTGLVHNEQFF. CDR3 coding DNA: TGTGCCAGCACGGGGCTAGTACACAATGAGCAGTTCTTC.

Of note for this clone: The identical CDR3 is also encoded by other nucleotide sequences in the sample. V and J are TRBV28 and TRBJ1-1; no clear D. The CDR3 covers 13 residues. The V gene's germline CDR1 is MDHEN and CDR2 SYDVKM. The V end lost 3 bases, the J end lost 0 bases, and 5 bases lay between the germline ends. The CDR3 bases are TGTGCCAGCAGTTTTAGAGTGAACACTGAAGCTTTCTTT. Amino acids: CASSFRVNTEAFF.

J is TRBJ1-5 and V is TRBV27; tentatively, D is TRBD1 (6 bases). The CDR3 covers 18 residues. Trimming cost V 5 bases and J 4 bases, with 24 bases left between them. Germline lookup yields CDR1 MNHEY and CDR2 SMNVEV (reference sequence). This CDR3 reads CASSPVGWGRGGNQPQHF. CDR3 DNA: TGTGCCAGCAGTCCTGTGGGGTGGGGCAGGGGTGGAAATCAGCCCCAGCATTTT.

The chain carries TRBV3-1 (or the pseudogene TRBV3-2) and TRBJ1-3; tentative D call: TRBD1 (6 bases). CDR3 length: 20 residues. The germline CDR1 and CDR2 sequences are LGHDT and YNNKEL (reference sequence). V dropped 10 bases and J dropped 1 base, with 32 bases sitting between them. The CDR3 reads CATQLEDGGVRTASGNTIYF. CDR3 DNA: TGTGCCACCCAACTAGAGGACGGGGGCGTGAGGACAGCGTCTGGAAACACCATATATTTT.

This clone was counted only a few times. The J gene is TRBJ1-5, the V gene TRBV25-1, with D perhaps TRBD1 (6 bases). Germline V gene lookup returns CDR1 MGHDK and CDR2 SYGVNS. The CDR3 length is 13 residues. V was trimmed by 4 bases and J by 12 bases, leaving 16 bases between them. Here the CDR3 reads CASSVTGTSVQHF. Here the CDR3 DNA reads TGTGCCAGCAGTGTAACAGGGACATCGGTCCAGCATTTT.

The chain joins TRBV7-2 to TRBJ1-1; a weak D match, TRBD1 (6 bases). CDR1 is SGHTA and CDR2 is FQGNSA in the germline V gene. Trimming pared 1 base from V and 1 base from J, leaving 7 bases between. The CDR3 length is 14 residues. The CDR3 loop reads CASSLEGGNTEAFF. The CDR3 DNA sequence: TGTGCCAGCAGCTTAGAAGGGGGGAACACTGAAGCTTTCTTT.

The CDR3 is CASSIREAGRNEQFF. The CDR3 DNA follows: TGTGCCAGTAGTATAAGAGAGGCAGGGCGCAATGAGCAGTTCTTC. V gene TRBV19 combines with J gene TRBJ2-1; D perhaps matches TRBD1 (5 bases). Trimming shortened V by 2 bases and J by 6 bases, and 14 bases separated the two germline ends. CDR1 is LNHDA and CDR2 is SQIVND in the germline V gene (reference sequence). The CDR3 spans 15 residues. Variable domain in full (rest from reference TRBV19 and TRBJ2-1): DGGITQSPKYLFRKEGQNVTLSCEQNLNHDAMYWYRQDPGQGLRLIYYSQIVNDFQKGDIAEGYSVSREKKESFPLTVTSAQKNPTAFYLCASSIREAGRNEQFFGPGTRLTVL.

The chain joins TRBV10-3 to TRBJ1-6, with D unresolved. Trimming removed 10 bases at V and 1 base at J, with 14 bases between. CDR1 and CDR2 from the germline V gene are ENHRY and SYGVKD. This CDR3 spans 15 amino acids. DNA of the CDR3: TGTGCCACGAAAGACGCGGTGTCCTATAATTCACCCCTCCACTTT. Amino acids: CATKDAVSYNSPLHF.

The chain uses TRBV29-1 and TRBJ2-5, with D uncertain. The CDR3 length is 13 residues. Trimming shortened V by 7 bases and J by 5 bases, and 17 bases separated the two germline ends. Per germline, CDR1 SQVTM and CDR2 ANQGSEA. As DNA, the CDR3 is TGCAGCGCCTTGCCTCGGACGGAGGAGACCCAGTACTTC. Its protein product is CSALPRTEETQYF.

This clone appeared once. The V call is TRBV3-1 (or the pseudogene TRBV3-2), the J call TRBJ2-5; D is possibly TRBD1 or TRBD2 (5 bases each). Germline V gene sequence: CDR1 LGHDT, CDR2 YNNKEL (reference sequence). Deletions cut 0 bases from V and 7 bases from J, with 12 bases between. CDR3 length equals 14 residues. In DNA form, the CDR3 reads TGTGCCAGCAGCCAAGATCTCCCCGGGGCGACCCAGTACTTC. Protein: CASSQDLPGATQYF.

V usage is TRBV18 and J usage is TRBJ1-2, with TRBD1 matching 8 bases. The CDR3 has 16 residues. The junction had 5 bases not matched to a gene; V was cut back by 0 bases and J by 2 bases. Germline CDR1 reads KGHSH; CDR2 reads LQKENI. In nucleotides, the CDR3 is TGTGCCAGCTCACCACCGACAGGGGTGGTGAACTATGGCTACACCTTC. Protein product: CASSPPTGVVNYGYTF.

V is TRBV7-9 and J is TRBJ2-1, with 11 nucleotides matching TRBD2. This CDR3 region has 15 residues. Trimming cost V 5 bases and J 7 bases; bases outside gene matches: 7. The germline gives CDR1 SEHNR, CDR2 FQNEAQ (reference sequence). CDR3 sequence: CASSEGLAEINEQFF. The DNA of the CDR3 is TGTGCCAGCAGCGAGGGACTAGCGGAGATAAATGAGCAGTTCTTC.

This sequence joins TRBV18 and TRBJ2-2; TRBD2 aligns across 11 bases. Per the germline V gene, CDR1 is KGHSH and CDR2 is LQKENI. This CDR3 region has 19 residues. V lost 4 bases to trimming and J lost 2 bases; unmatched junction nucleotides: 12. The CDR3 region has the DNA TGTGCCAGCTCACTCGCGGGACTAGCGGACGTTTTAAACACCGGGGAGCTGTTTTTT. This translates into CASSLAGLADVLNTGELFF.

The chain links TRBV16 to TRBJ2-1; 12 bases match TRBD2. Trimming took 5 bases from V and 7 from J; bases not matched to a gene: 6. The CDR3 has 15 amino acids. CDR1 and CDR2 from the germline V gene are KGHSY and FQNENV. The chain's CDR3 is CASSILAGGGNEQFF. The CDR3 coding sequence is TGTGCCAGCAGCATACTAGCGGGAGGCGGGAATGAGCAGTTCTTC.

The chain has TRBV30 and TRBJ1-5, with 8 positions matching TRBD1. The CDR3 is 13 residues long. Per the germline V gene, CDR1 is GTSNPN and CDR2 is SVGIG (reference sequence). V shed 4 bases, J shed 7 bases, and the junction held 6 bases outside the gene matches. The CDR3 sequence: CAWTGGLGQPQHF. The DNA for the CDR3 is TGTGCCTGGACAGGGGGCTTAGGACAGCCCCAGCATTTT.

This chain connects TRBV2 to TRBJ1-2; unclear D gene. Between the trimmed V and J ends, which lost 7 bases and 8 bases, there was a span of 17 bases. CDR3 length: 13 residues. Germline CDR1 and CDR2: SNHLY and FYNNEI. CDR3 sequence: CASMLEGNRGYTF. For the CDR3, the DNA is TGTGCCAGCATGTTGGAGGGTAATAGAGGCTACACCTTC.

This rearrangement joins TRBV5-1 to TRBJ1-2, with no clear D. The CDR3 has 13 residues. Germline-derived CDR1 and CDR2 are SGHRS and YFSETQ. Trimming cost V 5 bases and J 4 bases, with 12 bases left between them. The CDR3 DNA reads as TGCGCCAGCAGTGGTACGAGTCCCTATGGCTACACCTTC. Amino acid sequence: CASSGTSPYGYTF.

This chain uses TRBV19 with TRBJ1-1; D ambiguous. Germline CDR1 LNHDA, CDR2 SQIVND (reference sequence). Trimming removed 4 bases at V and 1 base at J, with 13 bases between. The length of the CDR3 is 15 residues. CDR3 nucleotide sequence: TGTGCCAGTAGTAGCCCTTATGAGGGGAACACTGAAGCTTTCTTT. It encodes CASSSPYEGNTEAFF.

This sequence joins TRBV13 and TRBJ1-1; D unresolved. V lost 2 bases, J lost 5 bases, and 18 bases lay in between. The CDR3 extends over 16 amino acids. The germline V gene encodes CDR1 PRHDT and CDR2 FYEKMQ (reference sequence). In DNA, the CDR3 is TGTGCCAGCAGCTTATTACAGCCTAGGGTGAGGACTGAAGCTTTCTTT. This encodes CASSLLQPRVRTEAFF.

The table lists this clone with a count of one. V and J are TRBV9 and TRBJ2-1, with D unresolved. The CDR3 runs 14 residues. Trimming cost V 2 bases and J 6 bases, with 12 bases left between them. The germline gives CDR1 SGDLS, CDR2 YYNGEE. CDR3 amino acids: CASSVGGASNEQFF. In DNA form, the CDR3 reads TGTGCCAGCAGCGTGGGCGGAGCTAGCAATGAGCAGTTCTTC.

The V gene is TRBV18, the J gene TRBJ2-7; the match to TRBD2 covers 15 bases. Trimming cost V 3 bases and J 2 bases; bases outside gene matches: 11. Germline V lookup: CDR1 KGHSH, CDR2 LQKENI. The CDR3 runs 19 residues. The CDR3 region has the DNA TGTGCCAGCTCACCGGTTCCGGGACTAGCGGGGGGAAGCACCTACGAGCAGTACTTC. Encoded protein: CASSPVPGLAGGSTYEQYF.

The rearrangement links TRBV3-1 (or the pseudogene TRBV3-2) to TRBJ1-1, with TRBD1 as a possible D gene (5 bases). The CDR3 has 15 amino acids. Between the trimmed V and J ends, which lost 0 bases and 3 bases, there was a span of 11 bases. The germline gives CDR1 LGHDT, CDR2 YNNKEL (reference sequence). Here the CDR3 DNA reads TGTGCCAGCAGCCAAGATATTCCCAGGGACACTGAAGCTTTCTTT. Protein sequence: CASSQDIPRDTEAFF.